Each of the 10 T cell receptor beta chains below was sequenced from the same sample in a study of regulatory T cells in long-lasting Graves disease. Described time point: persistent/refractory GD, antithyroid drugs over 5 years with positive TRAb. With RNA extracted from PBMCs as input, the TCR library was made. The TCR beta library used iRepertoire HTBI primers with Arm-PCR amplification of CDR3. TCRdb re-derived calls from the multiplex PCR reads in MiXCR, one entry per CDR3 protein. The sample records 420,000 or so distinct CDR3 sequences, less than 25% being singletons. Sequencing was performed on peripheral blood mononuclear cells (PBMCs), taken when the disease was refractory, from a patient treated with antithyroid drugs. The receptor set was obtained from a female donor with Graves disease.

Points on this clonotype: A clone one base away is much larger, so this may be a read error. The CDR3 sequence is CASSELAENGYTF. CDR3 DNA sequence: TGTGCCAGCAGTGAACTGGCGGAAAATGGCTACACCTTC. The V call is TRBV28, the J call TRBJ1-2; no reliable D call. Trimming pared 5 bases from V and 6 bases from J, leaving 13 bases between. The CDR3 loop spans 13 amino acids. Per germline, CDR1 MDHEN and CDR2 SYDVKM.

This clonotype showed up many times. J is TRBJ1-2 and V is TRBV10-3; a possible D gene is TRBD1 (5 bases). V shed 4 bases and J shed 7 bases, with 10 bases lying between them. Germline CDR1 and CDR2: ENHRY and SYGVKD. This CDR3 is built from 12 residues. CDR3 DNA: TGTGCCATCAGTGCCCGGGACCTTGGCTACACCTTC. Its translation is CAISARDLGYTF.

The table lists this clonotype with many counts. V gene TRBV20-1 combines with J gene TRBJ1-2, with 8 bases lining up with TRBD1. CDR1 is DFQATT, CDR2 SNEGSKA, per germline (reference sequence). V shed 6 bases and J 5 bases; nucleotides not matched to a gene: 11. The CDR3 covers 14 residues. This CDR3 reads CSAERTGSGYGYTF. The CDR3 DNA follows: TGCAGTGCCGAACGGACAGGGAGTGGTTATGGCTACACCTTC.

There are many counts of this clonotype. The chain links TRBV6-2 or TRBV6-3 to TRBJ2-7; D remains ambiguous. Looked up from germline, CDR1 is MNHEY and CDR2 is SVGEGT. The CDR3 extends over 17 amino acids. Trimming stripped 2 bases from V and 3 bases from J, with 20 bases between. In DNA, the CDR3 is TGTGCCAGCAGTTACCCCCCCGGGTTGACGAAGAACTACGAGCAGTACTTC. Protein product: CASSYPPGLTKNYEQYF.

This clonotype was recorded many times. J is TRBJ2-7 and V is TRBV6-1; D tentatively reads TRBD1 or TRBD2 (5 bases each). Germline V gene lookup returns CDR1 MNHNS and CDR2 SASEGT. V lost 7 bases to trimming and J lost 3 bases, with 13 bases between them. The CDR3 loop spans 13 amino acids. The CDR3 nucleotides are TGTGCCAGCACGTCGGGGCACCGCTACGAGCAGTACTTC. Its protein product is CASTSGHRYEQYF.

The chain couples TRBV5-1 to TRBJ2-7, with D possibly matching TRBD2 (6 bases). The CDR3 has 13 residues. The V gene's germline CDR1 is SGHRS and CDR2 YFSETQ. Trimming took 4 bases from V and 7 from J, leaving 15 bases between them. The CDR3 loop reads CASSVGTPGEQYF. CDR3 bases: TGCGCCAGCAGCGTCGGGACTCCCGGGGAGCAGTACTTC.

The chain combines TRBV7-9 with TRBJ2-7, with 8 bases lining up with TRBD1. The junction had 14 bases not matched to a gene; V was cut back by 5 bases and J by 2 bases. The CDR3 has 17 residues. Germline values: CDR1 SEHNR, CDR2 FQNEAQ (reference sequence). Here the CDR3 reads CASSASTGEVFPYEQYF. The CDR3 coding sequence is TGTGCCAGCAGCGCATCGACAGGGGAAGTATTCCCCTACGAGCAGTACTTC.

Comment on this clonotype: Germline and junction disagree at one end, which may indicate a read error. The J gene is TRBJ2-5, the V gene TRBV5-6; possible D gene TRBD2, 5 bases. Germline values: CDR1 SGHDT, CDR2 YYEEEE. This CDR3 has 11 residues. CDR3 DNA: TGTGCCAGCAGCTTGGCGGGGTACCGAGACTTC. Residues: CASSLAGYRDF.

This clonotype came up a few times. This chain connects TRBV29-1 to TRBJ2-5; TRBD2 matches 7 bases. V trimming: 4 bases; J trimming: 5 bases; junction bases outside the gene matches: 4. This CDR3 region has 12 residues. Germline-derived CDR1 and CDR2 are SQVTM and ANQGSEA. The CDR3 loop reads CSVVAGRETQYF. The CDR3 nucleotides read TGCAGCGTTGTGGCCGGGAGGGAGACCCAGTACTTC.

This clonotype was seen a handful of times. Germline is not matched at one junction end, which may reflect a read error. Here the CDR3 DNA reads TGTGCCAGCAGTTACAATCTGGGGAGCAATCAGCCCCATCATTTT. This encodes CASSYNLGSNQPHHF. The rearrangement uses TRBV6-2 or TRBV6-3 and TRBJ1-5; no clear D gene. The germline CDR1 and CDR2 sequences are MNHEY and SVGEGT. The CDR3 sequence is 15 residues long.